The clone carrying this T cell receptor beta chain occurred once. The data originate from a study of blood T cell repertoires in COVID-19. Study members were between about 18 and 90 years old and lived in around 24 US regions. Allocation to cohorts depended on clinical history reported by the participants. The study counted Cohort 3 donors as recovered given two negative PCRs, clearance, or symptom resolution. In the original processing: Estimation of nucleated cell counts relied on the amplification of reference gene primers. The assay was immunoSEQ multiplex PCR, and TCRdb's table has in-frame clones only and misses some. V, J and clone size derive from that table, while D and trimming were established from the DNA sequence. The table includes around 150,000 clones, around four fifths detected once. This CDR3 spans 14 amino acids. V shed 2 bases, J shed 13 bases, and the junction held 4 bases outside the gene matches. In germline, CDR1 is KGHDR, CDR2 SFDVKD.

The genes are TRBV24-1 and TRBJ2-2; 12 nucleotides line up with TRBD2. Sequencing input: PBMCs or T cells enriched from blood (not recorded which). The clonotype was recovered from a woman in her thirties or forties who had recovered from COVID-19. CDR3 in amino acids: CATSDSGLAGSLFF. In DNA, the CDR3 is TGTGCCACCAGTGATTCCGGACTAGCGGGGTCGCTGTTTTTT.